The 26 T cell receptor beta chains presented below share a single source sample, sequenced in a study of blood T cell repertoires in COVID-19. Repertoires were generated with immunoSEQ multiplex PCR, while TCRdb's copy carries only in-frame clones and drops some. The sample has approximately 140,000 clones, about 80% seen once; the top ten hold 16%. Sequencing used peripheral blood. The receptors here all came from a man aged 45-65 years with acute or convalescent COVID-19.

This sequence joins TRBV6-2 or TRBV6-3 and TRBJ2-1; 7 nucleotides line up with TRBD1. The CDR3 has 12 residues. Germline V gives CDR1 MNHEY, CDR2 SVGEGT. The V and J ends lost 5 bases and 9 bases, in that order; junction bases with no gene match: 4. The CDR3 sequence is CASSPRTGEQFF. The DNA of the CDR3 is TGTGCCAGCAGTCCCCGGACAGGTGAGCAGTTCTTC.

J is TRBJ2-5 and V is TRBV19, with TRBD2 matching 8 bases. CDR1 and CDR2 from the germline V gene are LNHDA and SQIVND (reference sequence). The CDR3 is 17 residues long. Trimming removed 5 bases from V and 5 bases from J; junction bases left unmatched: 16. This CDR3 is CASSPPESGLAGETQYF. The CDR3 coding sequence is TGTGCCAGTAGTCCCCCGGAATCAGGACTAGCAGGGGAGACCCAGTACTTC.

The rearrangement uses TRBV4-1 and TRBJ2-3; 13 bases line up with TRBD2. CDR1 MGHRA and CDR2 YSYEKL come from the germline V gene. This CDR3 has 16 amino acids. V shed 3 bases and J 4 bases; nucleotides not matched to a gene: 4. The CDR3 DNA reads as TGCGCCAGCAGCCAGGAACTAGCGGGGGGGCCAGATACGCAGTATTTT. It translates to CASSQELAGGPDTQYF.

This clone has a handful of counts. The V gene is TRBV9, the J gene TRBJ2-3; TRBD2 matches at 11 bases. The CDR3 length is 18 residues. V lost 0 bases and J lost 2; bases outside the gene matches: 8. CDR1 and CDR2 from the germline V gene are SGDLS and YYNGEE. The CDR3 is CASSVEGSSGGYTDTQYF. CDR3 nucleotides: TGTGCCAGCAGCGTAGAGGGGTCTAGCGGGGGGTACACAGATACGCAGTATTTT.

CDR3 sequence: CASSLQDSPYGYTF. Here the CDR3 DNA reads TGTGCCAGCAGCTTGCAGGACAGCCCCTATGGCTACACCTTC. The V gene is TRBV5-5, the J gene TRBJ1-2; maybe TRBD1 (6 bases). The germline V gene has CDR1 SGHKS and CDR2 YYEKEE (reference sequence). The CDR3 has 14 residues. Trimming took off 1 base at V and 4 bases at J, with 11 bases between the two ends.

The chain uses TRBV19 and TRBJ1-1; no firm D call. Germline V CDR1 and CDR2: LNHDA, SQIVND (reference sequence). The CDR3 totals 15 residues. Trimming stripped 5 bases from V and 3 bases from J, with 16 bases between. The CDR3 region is CASSSGETGYTEAFF. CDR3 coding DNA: TGTGCCAGTAGTTCTGGGGAGACGGGGTACACTGAAGCTTTCTTT.

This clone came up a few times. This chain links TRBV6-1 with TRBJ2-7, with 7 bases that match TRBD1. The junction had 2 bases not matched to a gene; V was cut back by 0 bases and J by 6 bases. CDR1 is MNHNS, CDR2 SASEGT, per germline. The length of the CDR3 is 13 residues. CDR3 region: CASSEARTGEQYF. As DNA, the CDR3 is TGTGCCAGCAGTGAAGCCCGGACAGGCGAGCAGTACTTC.

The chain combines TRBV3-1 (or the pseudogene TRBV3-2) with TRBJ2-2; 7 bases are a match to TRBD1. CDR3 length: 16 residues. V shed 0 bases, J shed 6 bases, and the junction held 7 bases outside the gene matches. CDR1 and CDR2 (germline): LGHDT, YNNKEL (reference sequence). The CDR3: CASSQDFAGGSGELFF. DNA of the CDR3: TGTGCCAGCAGCCAAGATTTTGCAGGGGGATCCGGGGAGCTGTTTTTT.

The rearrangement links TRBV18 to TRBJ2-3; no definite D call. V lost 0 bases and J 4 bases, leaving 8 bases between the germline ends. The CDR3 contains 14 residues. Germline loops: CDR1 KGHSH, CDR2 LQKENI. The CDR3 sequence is CASSPPSVSDTQYF. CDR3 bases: TGTGCCAGCTCACCACCCAGTGTGTCAGATACGCAGTATTTT.

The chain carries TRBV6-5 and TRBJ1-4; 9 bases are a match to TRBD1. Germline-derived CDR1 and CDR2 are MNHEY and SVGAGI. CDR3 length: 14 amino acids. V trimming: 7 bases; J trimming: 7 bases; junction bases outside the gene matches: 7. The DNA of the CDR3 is TGTGCCAGCACTGCCGGGACAGGGAGTGAAAAACTGTTTTTT. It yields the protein CASTAGTGSEKLFF.

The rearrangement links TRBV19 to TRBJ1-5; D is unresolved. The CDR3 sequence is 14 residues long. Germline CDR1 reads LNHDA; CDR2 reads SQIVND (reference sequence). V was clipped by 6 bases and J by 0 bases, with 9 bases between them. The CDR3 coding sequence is TGTGCCAGTAGGGCAGTATATAGCAATCAGCCCCAGCATTTT. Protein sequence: CASRAVYSNQPQHF.

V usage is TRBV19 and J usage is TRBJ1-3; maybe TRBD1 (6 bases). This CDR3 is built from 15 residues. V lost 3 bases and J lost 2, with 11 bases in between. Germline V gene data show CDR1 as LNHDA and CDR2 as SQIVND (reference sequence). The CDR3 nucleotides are TGTGCCAGTAGTATTCCGGGGGGCCCTGGAAACACCATATATTTT. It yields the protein CASSIPGGPGNTIYF.

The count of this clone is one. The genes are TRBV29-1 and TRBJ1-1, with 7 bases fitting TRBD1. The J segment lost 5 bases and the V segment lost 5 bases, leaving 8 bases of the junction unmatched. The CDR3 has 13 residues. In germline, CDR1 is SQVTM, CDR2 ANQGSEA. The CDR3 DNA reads TGCAGCGTTCATAGACAGGGTCAAACTGAAGCTTTCTTT. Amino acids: CSVHRQGQTEAFF.

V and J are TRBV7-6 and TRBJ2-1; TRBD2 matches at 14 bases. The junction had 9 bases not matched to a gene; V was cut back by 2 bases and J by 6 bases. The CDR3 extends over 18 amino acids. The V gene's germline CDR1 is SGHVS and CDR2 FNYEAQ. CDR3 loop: CASSLPRLAGGPSNEQFF. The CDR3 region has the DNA TGTGCCAGCAGCTTACCTAGACTAGCGGGGGGGCCCAGCAATGAGCAGTTCTTC.

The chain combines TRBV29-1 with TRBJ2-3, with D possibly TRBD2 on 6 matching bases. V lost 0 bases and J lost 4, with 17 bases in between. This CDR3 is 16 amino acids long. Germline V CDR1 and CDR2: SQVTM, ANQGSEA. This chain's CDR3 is CSVEDPWAGSADTQYF. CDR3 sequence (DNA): TGCAGCGTTGAAGATCCTTGGGCGGGGTCCGCAGATACGCAGTATTTT.

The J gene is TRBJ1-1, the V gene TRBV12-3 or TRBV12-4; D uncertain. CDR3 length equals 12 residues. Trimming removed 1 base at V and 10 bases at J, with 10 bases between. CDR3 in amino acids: CASSLVGRVAFF. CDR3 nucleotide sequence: TGTGCCAGCAGTTTAGTAGGGAGGGTAGCTTTCTTT.

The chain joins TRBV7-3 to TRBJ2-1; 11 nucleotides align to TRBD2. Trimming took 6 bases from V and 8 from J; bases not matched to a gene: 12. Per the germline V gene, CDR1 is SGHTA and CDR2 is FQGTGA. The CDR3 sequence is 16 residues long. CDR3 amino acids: CASSQKRLAGGDEQFF. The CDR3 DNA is TGTGCCAGCAGTCAAAAGCGGCTAGCGGGGGGCGATGAGCAGTTCTTC.

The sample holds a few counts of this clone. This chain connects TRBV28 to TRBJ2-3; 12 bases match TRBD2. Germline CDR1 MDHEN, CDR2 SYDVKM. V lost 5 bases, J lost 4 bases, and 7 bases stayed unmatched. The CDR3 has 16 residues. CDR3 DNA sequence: TGTGCCAGCAGTCAATCTAGCGGGGGGGCCCCAGATACGCAGTATTTT. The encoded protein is CASSQSSGGAPDTQYF.

The CDR3 DNA reads as TGTGCCAGCAGCCCTCCACAGAATAGGCGGGAGCTGTTTTTT. This codes for CASSPPQNRRELFF. This chain links TRBV28 with TRBJ2-2; D is uncertain. Germline V gene lookup returns CDR1 MDHEN and CDR2 SYDVKM. This CDR3 spans 14 amino acids. The V and J ends lost 6 bases and 9 bases respectively, with 17 bases between them.

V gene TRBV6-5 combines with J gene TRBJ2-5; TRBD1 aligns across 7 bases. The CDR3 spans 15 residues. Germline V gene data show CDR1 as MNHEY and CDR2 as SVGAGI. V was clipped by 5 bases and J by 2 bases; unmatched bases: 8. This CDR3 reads CASSPGTVLQETQYF. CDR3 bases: TGTGCCAGCAGTCCAGGGACAGTATTGCAAGAGACCCAGTACTTC.

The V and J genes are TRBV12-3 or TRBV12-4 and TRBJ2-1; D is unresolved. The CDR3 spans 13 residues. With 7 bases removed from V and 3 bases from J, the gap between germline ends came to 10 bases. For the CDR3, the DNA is TGTGCCAGCACTCAGGAATACTACAATGAGCAGTTCTTC. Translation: CASTQEYYNEQFF.

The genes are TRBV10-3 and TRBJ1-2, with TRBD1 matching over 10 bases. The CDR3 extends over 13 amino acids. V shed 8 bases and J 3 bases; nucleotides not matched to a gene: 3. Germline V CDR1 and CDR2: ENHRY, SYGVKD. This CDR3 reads CAISGQGDYGYTF. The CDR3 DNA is TGTGCCATCTCCGGACAGGGGGACTATGGCTACACCTTC.

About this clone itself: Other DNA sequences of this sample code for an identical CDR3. The CDR3 is CASSLDRGAFF. The DNA for the CDR3 is TGTGCCAGCAGTCTGGACCGGGGGGCTTTCTTT. V and J are TRBV2 and TRBJ1-1, with a possible D match to TRBD1 (5 bases). V shed 5 bases and J shed 11 bases, with 12 bases lying between them. Germline CDR1 reads SNHLY; CDR2 reads FYNNEI. CDR3 length equals 11 residues.

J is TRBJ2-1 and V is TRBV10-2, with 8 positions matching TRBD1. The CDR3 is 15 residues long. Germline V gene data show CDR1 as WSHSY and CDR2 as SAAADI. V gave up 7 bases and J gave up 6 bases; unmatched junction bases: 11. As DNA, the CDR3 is TGCGCCAGCAACTCGTTGACAGGGGCGGGCAATGAGCAGTTCTTC. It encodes CASNSLTGAGNEQFF.

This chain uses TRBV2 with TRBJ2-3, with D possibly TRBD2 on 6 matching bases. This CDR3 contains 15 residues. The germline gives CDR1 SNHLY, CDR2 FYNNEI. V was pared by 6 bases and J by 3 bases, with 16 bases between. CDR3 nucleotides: TGTGCCAGCAGGCTCCGGGGGTTTGAGACAGATACGCAGTATTTT. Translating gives CASRLRGFETDTQYF.

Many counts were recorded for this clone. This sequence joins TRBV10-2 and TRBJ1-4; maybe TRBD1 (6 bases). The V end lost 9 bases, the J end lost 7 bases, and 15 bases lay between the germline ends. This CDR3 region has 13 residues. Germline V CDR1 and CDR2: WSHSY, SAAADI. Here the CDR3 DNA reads TGCGCCAGTAGGAACAGGGTCGTTGAAAAACTGTTTTTT. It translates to CASRNRVVEKLFF.